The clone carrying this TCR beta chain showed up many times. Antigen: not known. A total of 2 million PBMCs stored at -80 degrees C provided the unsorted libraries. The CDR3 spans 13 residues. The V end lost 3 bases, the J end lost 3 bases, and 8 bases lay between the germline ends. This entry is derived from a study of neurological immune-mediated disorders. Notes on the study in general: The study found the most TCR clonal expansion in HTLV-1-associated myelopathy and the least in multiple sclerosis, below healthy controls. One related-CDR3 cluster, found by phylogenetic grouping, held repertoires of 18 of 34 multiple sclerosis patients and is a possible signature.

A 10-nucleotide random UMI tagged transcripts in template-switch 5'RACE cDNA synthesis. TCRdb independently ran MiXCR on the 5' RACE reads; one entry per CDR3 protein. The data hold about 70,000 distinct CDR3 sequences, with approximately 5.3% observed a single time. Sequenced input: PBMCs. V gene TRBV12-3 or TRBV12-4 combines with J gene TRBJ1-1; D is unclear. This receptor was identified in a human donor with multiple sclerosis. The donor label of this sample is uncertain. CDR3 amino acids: CASSFYGYTEAFF. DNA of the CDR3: TGTGCCAGCAGTTTTTACGGTTACACTGAAGCTTTCTTT.